One and the same sample provided the 9 T cell receptor beta chains below, sequenced in a study of OX40 agonist ivuxolimab in advanced cancers. The method was immunoSEQ multiplex PCR; TCRdb's version includes in-frame clones alone and lacks a portion of them. This table holds about 93,000 clones, roughly 94% found once. Sequenced here: CD4+ or CD8+ T cells sorted from blood, sampled in a trial of the OX40 agonist ivuxolimab. These receptors were collected from an adult with an advanced solid tumor such as melanoma, head and neck, liver or kidney cancer.

This rearrangement joins TRBV6-5 to TRBJ2-7; 8 bases map to TRBD1. The germline V gene has CDR1 MNHEY and CDR2 SVGAGI. With V trimmed by 5 bases and J by 4 bases, 10 bases remained unmatched. There are 15 residues in the CDR3. CDR3 protein: CASSAYLQGEYEQYF. CDR3 nucleotides: TGTGCCAGCAGTGCATATTTACAGGGGGAATACGAGCAGTACTTC.

V and J are TRBV10-3 and TRBJ1-3, with TRBD1 matching over 7 bases. This CDR3 region has 14 residues. V shed 8 bases and J 2 bases; nucleotides not matched to a gene: 6. Germline V CDR1 and CDR2: ENHRY, SYGVKD. DNA of the CDR3: TGTGCCATCCTCACAGGGGAGGCTGGAAACACCATATATTTT. Its translation is CAILTGEAGNTIYF.

The chain uses TRBV9 and TRBJ2-3, with 14 nucleotides matching TRBD2. This CDR3 region has 16 residues. Germline V gene data show CDR1 as SGDLS and CDR2 as YYNGEE. V trimming: 5 bases; J trimming: 4 bases; junction bases outside the gene matches: 6. CDR3: CASSETSGRVADTQYF. CDR3 in DNA: TGTGCCAGCAGTGAGACTAGCGGGAGGGTCGCAGATACGCAGTATTTT.

This rearrangement joins TRBV7-8 to TRBJ2-7; 8 bases line up with TRBD2. This CDR3 comprises 15 residues. V lost 1 base and J lost 3; bases outside the gene matches: 5. Germline CDR1 is SGHVS and CDR2 is FQNEAQ. The CDR3 nucleotides are TGTGCCAGCAGCTTAGGGTCGGGGGGGTTCTACGAGCAGTACTTC. It translates to CASSLGSGGFYEQYF.

This chain joins TRBV5-1 and TRBJ1-6; 7 nucleotides match TRBD1. Trimming at V came to 6 bases and at J to 8 bases, leaving 8 bases not matched to a gene. Germline assignment: CDR1 SGHRS and CDR2 YFSETQ. The CDR3 has 14 amino acids. This CDR3 is CASKRGLEDSPLHF. As DNA, the CDR3 is TGCGCCAGCAAGAGGGGGCTGGAGGATTCACCCCTCCACTTT.

In its sample, this clone was seen a few times. The chain joins TRBV7-9 to TRBJ2-7, with TRBD1 identical over 7 bases. CDR1 is SEHNR and CDR2 is FQNEAQ in the germline V gene (reference sequence). Trimming cost V 5 bases and J 2 bases; bases outside gene matches: 9. This CDR3 comprises 15 residues. The CDR3 loop is CASSPGQWEAYEQYF. The CDR3 coding sequence is TGTGCCAGCAGCCCGGGACAGTGGGAAGCCTACGAGCAGTACTTC.

V gene TRBV7-2 combines with J gene TRBJ1-5, with a possible D match to TRBD1 (5 bases). The V end was cut by 5 bases, the J end by 1 base, with 12 bases between. CDR1 and CDR2 (germline): SGHTA, FQGNSA. The CDR3 spans 15 residues. The CDR3 spells CASSRTTGSNQPQHF. The CDR3 nucleotides read TGTGCCAGCAGCCGGACAACGGGGAGCAATCAGCCCCAGCATTTT.

V gene TRBV25-1 combines with J gene TRBJ1-3, with D tentatively TRBD1 (5 bases). The V gene lost 5 bases and the J gene lost 2 bases, with 13 bases spanning the gap. The CDR3 is 15 amino acids. Germline V gene sequence: CDR1 MGHDK, CDR2 SYGVNS. The CDR3 nucleotides read TGTGCCAGCAGTCGGCGGGGGGGAACTGGAAACACCATATATTTT. Translated, it gives CASSRRGGTGNTIYF.

Points on this clone: This same CDR3 is encoded by further DNA sequences in the sample. J is TRBJ1-1 and V is TRBV7-3; D remains unclear. CDR1 SGHTA and CDR2 FQGTGA come from the germline V gene. This CDR3 is 13 amino acids long. Between the trimmed V and J ends, which lost 2 bases and 0 bases, there was a span of 4 bases. The CDR3 DNA follows: TGTGCCAGCAGCTTATCAGTGAACACTGAAGCTTTCTTT. Translating it yields CASSLSVNTEAFF.